The 5 T cell receptor beta chains reported below all come from one sample, sequenced in a study of blood T cells in healthy people across ages (dated by TCRdb to between 2014 and 2017). Receptors were amplified or captured by 5' RACE. Sequencing was carried out with an Illumina HiSeq 2500. A second PCR of about 7 to 12 cycles was run with a J-beta primer mix and a sample-barcoded 5' primer. In-frame beta chains were kept once TCRdb had trimmed the public reads at Q25 with fastp and called clones with MiXCR. When rows share a CDR3 protein, they turn into one entry using the most common DNA and genes. Recorded for this sample are hundreds of thousands of distinct CDR3 sequences; roughly three fifths of them occurred a single time. About 26% of the sample is in the top ten clones. The sequencing sample was made of blood. These receptors were collected from a man in his forties or fifties in good health.

This sequence joins TRBV4-1 and TRBJ2-5, with D hard to call. Germline CDR1 reads MGHRA; CDR2 reads YSYEKL. V was shortened by 1 base and J by 1 base, with 7 bases between the two germline ends. The CDR3 extends over 14 amino acids. The CDR3 DNA follows: TGCGCCAGCAGCCAAGCTTTACCCCAAGAGACCCAGTACTTC. It yields the protein CASSQALPQETQYF.

CDR3 DNA sequence: TGTGCCAGCAGCCAAGAATGGACCCAGAAAACCGGGGAGCTGTTTTTT. Translated, it gives CASSQEWTQKTGELFF. The chain combines TRBV3-1 with TRBJ2-2; D call uncertain. The CDR3 covers 16 residues. V was trimmed by 0 bases and J by 5 bases, leaving 13 bases between them. In germline, CDR1 is LGHDT, CDR2 YNNKEL (reference sequence).

This chain joins TRBV6-2 or TRBV6-3 and TRBJ2-2, with 7 bases matching TRBD2. The CDR3 runs 15 residues. V was pared by 7 bases and J by 6 bases, with 11 bases of the junction left unmatched. Germline CDR1 MNHEY, CDR2 SVGEGT. Here the CDR3 reads CASIASRGGPGELFF. In DNA, the CDR3 is TGTGCCAGCATAGCCAGCCGGGGAGGGCCCGGGGAGCTGTTTTTT.

The chain employs TRBV11-2 and TRBJ2-1; 11 bases agree with TRBD2. CDR1 is SGHAT, CDR2 FQNNGV, per germline. V was pared by 0 bases and J by 3 bases, with 16 bases of the junction left unmatched. The CDR3 is 21 amino acids. CDR3 DNA sequence: TGTGCCAGCAGCTTAGATAGCGGGAGGGCCGTAGTTGGGATCCACTACAATGAGCAGTTCTTC. This gives the protein CASSLDSGRAVVGIHYNEQFF.

V gene TRBV5-5 combines with J gene TRBJ1-1, with D perhaps matching TRBD1 (5 bases). The V end lost 0 bases, the J end lost 6 bases, and 15 bases lay between the germline ends. Per germline, CDR1 SGHKS and CDR2 YYEKEE (reference sequence). CDR3 length equals 15 residues. CDR3 loop: CASSLVGGRLAEAFF. The DNA of the CDR3 is TGTGCCAGCAGCTTGGTTGGGGGGAGGCTAGCTGAAGCTTTCTTT.